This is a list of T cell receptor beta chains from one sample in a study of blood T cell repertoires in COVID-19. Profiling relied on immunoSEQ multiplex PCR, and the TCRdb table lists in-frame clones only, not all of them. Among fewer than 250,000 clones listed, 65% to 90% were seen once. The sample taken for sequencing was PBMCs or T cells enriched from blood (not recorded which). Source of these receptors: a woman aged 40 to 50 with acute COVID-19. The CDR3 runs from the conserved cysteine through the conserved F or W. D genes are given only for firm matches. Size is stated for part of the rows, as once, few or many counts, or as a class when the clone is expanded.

CDR3aa: CASSLSGGRYGGNEQFF; CDR3nt: TGTGCCAGCAGTTTGTCTGGCGGGAGGTACGGTGGGAATGAGCAGTTCTTC; v_gene: TRBV28; abundance: .; d_gene: TRBD2; j_gene: TRBJ2-1
CDR3aa: CASSPRLAGKGNEQFF; CDR3nt: TGTGCCAGCAGCCCCAGACTAGCGGGAAAGGGCAATGAGCAGTTCTTC; v_gene: TRBV9; abundance: .; d_gene: TRBD2; j_gene: TRBJ2-1
CDR3aa: CAWTQGGQPNTEAFF; CDR3nt: TGTGCCTGGACCCAAGGGGGACAGCCGAACACTGAAGCTTTCTTT; v_gene: TRBV30; abundance: .; d_gene: TRBD1; j_gene: TRBJ1-1
CDR3aa: CASSKSLAGVSDEQFF; CDR3nt: TGTGCCAGCAGCAAAAGTTTAGCGGGAGTGTCTGATGAGCAGTTCTTC; v_gene: TRBV28; abundance: .; d_gene: TRBD2; j_gene: TRBJ2-1
CDR3aa: CASSQEWVGSGRIPDTQYF; CDR3nt: TGCGCCAGCAGCCAAGAATGGGTTGGGAGCGGGAGGATCCCAGATACGCAGTATTTT; v_gene: TRBV4-3; abundance: .; d_gene: TRBD2; j_gene: TRBJ2-3
CDR3aa: CASSPGTASNQPQHF; CDR3nt: TGTGCCAGTAGTCCCGGGACAGCTAGCAATCAGCCCCAGCATTTT; v_gene: TRBV19; abundance: .; d_gene: TRBD1; j_gene: TRBJ1-5
CDR3aa: CASSEASVDYNEQFF; CDR3nt: TGTGCCAGTAGTGAGGCCAGTGTGGATTACAATGAGCAGTTCTTC; v_gene: TRBV19; abundance: once; d_gene: .; j_gene: TRBJ2-1
CDR3aa: CASSQDGGSSYNEQFF; CDR3nt: TGTGCCAGCAGCCAAGATGGCGGGAGCTCCTACAATGAGCAGTTCTTC; v_gene: TRBV3-1/TRBV3-2; abundance: .; d_gene: TRBD2; j_gene: TRBJ2-1
CDR3aa: CATSSYNEQFF; CDR3nt: TGTGCTACAAGCTCCTACAATGAGCAGTTCTTC; v_gene: TRBV30; abundance: .; d_gene: .; j_gene: TRBJ2-1
CDR3aa: CASGLLWDREDYEQYF; CDR3nt: TGTGCTAGTGGTTTGCTGTGGGACAGGGAAGACTACGAGCAGTACTTC; v_gene: TRBV12-5; abundance: .; d_gene: TRBD1; j_gene: TRBJ2-7
CDR3aa: CASSQFTSGRPIEQFF; CDR3nt: TGTGCCAGCAGCCAATTCACTAGCGGGAGGCCAATAGAGCAGTTCTTC; v_gene: TRBV5-5; abundance: .; d_gene: TRBD2; j_gene: TRBJ2-1
CDR3aa: CASSFDRDYEQYF; CDR3nt: TGTGCCAGCAGCTTTGACAGAGATTACGAGCAGTACTTC; v_gene: TRBV5-4; abundance: few; d_gene: .; j_gene: TRBJ2-7
CDR3aa: CAIDIADGSGEQFF; CDR3nt: TGTGCCATCGATATAGCAGATGGGTCTGGGGAGCAGTTCTTC; v_gene: TRBV2; abundance: .; d_gene: .; j_gene: TRBJ2-1
CDR3aa: CASSARTGPNEKLFF; CDR3nt: TGTGCCAGCAGCGCACGGACAGGCCCTAATGAAAAACTGTTTTTT; v_gene: TRBV9; abundance: .; d_gene: TRBD1; j_gene: TRBJ1-4
CDR3aa: CASSVVEGTEQYF; CDR3nt: TGTGCCAGCAGCGTAGTGGAGGGAACGGAGCAGTACTTC; v_gene: TRBV9; abundance: .; d_gene: .; j_gene: TRBJ2-7